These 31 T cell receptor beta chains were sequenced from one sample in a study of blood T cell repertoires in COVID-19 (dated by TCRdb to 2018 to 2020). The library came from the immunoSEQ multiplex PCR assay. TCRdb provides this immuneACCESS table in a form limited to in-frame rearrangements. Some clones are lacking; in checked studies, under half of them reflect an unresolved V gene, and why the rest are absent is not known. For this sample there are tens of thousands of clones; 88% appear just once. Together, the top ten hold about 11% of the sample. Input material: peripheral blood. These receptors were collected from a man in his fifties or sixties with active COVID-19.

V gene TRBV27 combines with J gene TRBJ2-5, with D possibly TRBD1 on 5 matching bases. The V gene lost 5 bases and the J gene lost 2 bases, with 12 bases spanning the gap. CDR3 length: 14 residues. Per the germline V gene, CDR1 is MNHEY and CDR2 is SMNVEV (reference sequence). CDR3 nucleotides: TGTGCCAGCAGTCCCAACAGGCCTCAAGAGACCCAGTACTTC. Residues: CASSPNRPQETQYF.

The CDR3 DNA is TGTGCCAGCAGTCCAAGAAGGGGCAATGGCTACACCTTC. Protein product: CASSPRRGNGYTF. The V and J genes are TRBV7-2 and TRBJ1-2; weak D call: TRBD1 (5 bases). Per the germline V gene, CDR1 is SGHTA and CDR2 is FQGNSA. This CDR3 comprises 13 residues. V was pared by 6 bases and J by 6 bases, with 14 bases between.

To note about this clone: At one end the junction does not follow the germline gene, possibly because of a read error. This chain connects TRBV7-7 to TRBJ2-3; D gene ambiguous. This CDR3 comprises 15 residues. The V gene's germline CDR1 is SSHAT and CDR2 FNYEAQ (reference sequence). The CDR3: CASSLSPLGADTQYF. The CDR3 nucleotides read TGTGCTAGCAGCTTATCCCCTCTGGGCGCAGATACGCAGTATTTT.

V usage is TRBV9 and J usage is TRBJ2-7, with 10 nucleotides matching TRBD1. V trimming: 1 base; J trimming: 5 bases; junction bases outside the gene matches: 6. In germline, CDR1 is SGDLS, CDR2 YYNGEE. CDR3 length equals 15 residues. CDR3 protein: CASSVTGTGENEQYF. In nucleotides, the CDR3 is TGTGCCAGCAGCGTAACCGGGACAGGGGAAAACGAGCAGTACTTC.

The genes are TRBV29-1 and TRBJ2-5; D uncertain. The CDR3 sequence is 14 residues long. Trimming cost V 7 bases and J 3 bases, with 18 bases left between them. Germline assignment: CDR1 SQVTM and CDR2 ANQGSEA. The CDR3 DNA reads TGCAGCGCTCCCGCGACGGGTACGGAAGAGACCCAGTACTTC. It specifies CSAPATGTEETQYF.

The CDR3: CASRAGTDPYEQYF. In DNA form, the CDR3 reads TGTGCCAGCAGGGCTGGGACTGACCCCTACGAGCAGTACTTC. The rearrangement joins TRBV25-1 to TRBJ2-7; weak D call: TRBD2 (6 bases). CDR3 length: 14 residues. V dropped 6 bases and J dropped 2 bases, with 14 bases sitting between them. Germline V gene lookup returns CDR1 MGHDK and CDR2 SYGVNS.

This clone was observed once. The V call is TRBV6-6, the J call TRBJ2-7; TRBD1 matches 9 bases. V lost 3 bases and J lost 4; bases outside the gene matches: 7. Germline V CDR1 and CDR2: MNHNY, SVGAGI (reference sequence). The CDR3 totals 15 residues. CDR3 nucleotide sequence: TGTGCCAGCAGTTATTATCCGGGACAGGGTTACGAGCAGTACTTC. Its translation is CASSYYPGQGYEQYF.

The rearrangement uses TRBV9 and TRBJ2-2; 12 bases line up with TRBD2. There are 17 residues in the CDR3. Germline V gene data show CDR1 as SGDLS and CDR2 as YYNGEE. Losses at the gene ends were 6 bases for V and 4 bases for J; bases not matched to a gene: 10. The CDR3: CASTKLAGGASTGELFF. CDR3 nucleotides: TGTGCCAGCACGAAGCTAGCGGGAGGGGCGAGCACCGGGGAGCTGTTTTTT.

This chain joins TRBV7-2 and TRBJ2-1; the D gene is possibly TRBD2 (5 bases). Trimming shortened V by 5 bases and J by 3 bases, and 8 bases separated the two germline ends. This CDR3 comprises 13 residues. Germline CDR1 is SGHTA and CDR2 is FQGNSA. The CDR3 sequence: CASSPGVYNEQFF. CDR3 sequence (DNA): TGTGCCAGCAGCCCCGGGGTCTACAATGAGCAGTTCTTC. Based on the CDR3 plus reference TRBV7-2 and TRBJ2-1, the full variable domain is GAGVSQSPSNKVTEKGKDVELRCDPISGHTALYWYRQSLGQGLEFLIYFQGNSAPDKSGLPSDRFSAERTGGSVSTLTIQRTQQEDSAVYLCASSPGVYNEQFFGPGTRLTVL.

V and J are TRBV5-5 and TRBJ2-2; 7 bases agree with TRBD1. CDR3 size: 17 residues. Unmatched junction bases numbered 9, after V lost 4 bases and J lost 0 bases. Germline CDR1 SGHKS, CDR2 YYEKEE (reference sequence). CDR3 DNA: TGTGCCAGCAGCCTACTTCCGGGACAGTCGAACACCGGGGAGCTGTTTTTT. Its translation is CASSLLPGQSNTGELFF.

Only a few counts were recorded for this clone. DNA of the CDR3: TGTGCCAGCTCACCAGTCAACGAGGTAACAGATACGCAGTATTTT. Protein sequence: CASSPVNEVTDTQYF. The J gene is TRBJ2-3, the V gene TRBV18; D call uncertain. Germline V gene sequence: CDR1 KGHSH, CDR2 LQKENI. This CDR3 comprises 15 residues. Deletions cut 2 bases from V and 3 bases from J, with 12 bases between.

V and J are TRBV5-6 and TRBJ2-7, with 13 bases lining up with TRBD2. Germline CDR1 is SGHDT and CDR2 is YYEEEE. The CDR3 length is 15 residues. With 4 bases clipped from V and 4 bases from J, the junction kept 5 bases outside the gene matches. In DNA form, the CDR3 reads TGTGCCAGCAGCAGGACTAGCGGGAGTAGTTACGAGCAGTACTTC. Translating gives CASSRTSGSSYEQYF.

Here the CDR3 DNA reads TGTGCCAGCAGACCCACAGGGTACTCTCAGCCCCAGCATTTT. Amino acid sequence: CASRPTGYSQPQHF. The V call is TRBV28, the J call TRBJ1-5, with TRBD1 as a possible D gene (6 bases). The CDR3 is 14 residues long. Trimming cost V 6 bases and J 6 bases, with 15 bases left between them. The V gene's germline CDR1 is MDHEN and CDR2 SYDVKM.

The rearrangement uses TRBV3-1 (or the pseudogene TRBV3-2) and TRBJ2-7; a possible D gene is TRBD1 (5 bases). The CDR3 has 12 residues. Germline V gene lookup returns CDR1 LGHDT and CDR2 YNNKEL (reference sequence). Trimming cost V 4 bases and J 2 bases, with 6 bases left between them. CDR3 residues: CASSPRAYEQYF. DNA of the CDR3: TGTGCCAGCAGCCCCAGGGCCTACGAGCAGTACTTC.

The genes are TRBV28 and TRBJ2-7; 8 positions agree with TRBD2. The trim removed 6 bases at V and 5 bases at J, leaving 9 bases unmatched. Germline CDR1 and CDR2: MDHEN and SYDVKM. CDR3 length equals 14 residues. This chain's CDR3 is CASRSPGLADEQYF. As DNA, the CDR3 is TGTGCCAGCAGATCGCCTGGACTAGCAGACGAGCAGTACTTC.

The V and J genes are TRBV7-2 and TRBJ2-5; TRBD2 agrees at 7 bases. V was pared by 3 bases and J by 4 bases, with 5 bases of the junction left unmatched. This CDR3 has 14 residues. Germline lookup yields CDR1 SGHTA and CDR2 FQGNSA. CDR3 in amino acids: CASSFGREAETQYF. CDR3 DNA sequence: TGTGCCAGCAGCTTTGGACGGGAGGCAGAGACCCAGTACTTC.

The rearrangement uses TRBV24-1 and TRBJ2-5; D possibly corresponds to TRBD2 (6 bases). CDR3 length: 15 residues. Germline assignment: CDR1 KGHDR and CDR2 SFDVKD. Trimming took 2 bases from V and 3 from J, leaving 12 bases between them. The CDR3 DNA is TGTGCCACCAGTGATTCGGGGGAAGGAAAAGAGACCCAGTACTTC. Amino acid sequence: CATSDSGEGKETQYF.

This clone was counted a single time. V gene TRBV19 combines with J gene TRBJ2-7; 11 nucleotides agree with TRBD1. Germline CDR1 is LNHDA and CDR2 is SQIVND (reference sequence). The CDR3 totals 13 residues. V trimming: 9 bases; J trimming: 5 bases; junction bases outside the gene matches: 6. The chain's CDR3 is CARRDRGYDEQYF. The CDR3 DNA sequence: TGTGCCAGACGGGACAGGGGGTATGACGAGCAGTACTTC. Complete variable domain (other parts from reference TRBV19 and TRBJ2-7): DGGITQSPKYLFRKEGQNVTLSCEQNLNHDAMYWYRQDPGQGLRLIYYSQIVNDFQKGDIAEGYSVSREKKESFPLTVTSAQKNPTAFYLCARRDRGYDEQYFGPGTRLTVT.

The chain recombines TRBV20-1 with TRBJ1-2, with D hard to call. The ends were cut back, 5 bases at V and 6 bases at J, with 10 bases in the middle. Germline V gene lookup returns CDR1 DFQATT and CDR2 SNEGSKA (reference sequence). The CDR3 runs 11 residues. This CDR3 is CSARNNNGYTF. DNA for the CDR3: TGCAGTGCTCGAAACAACAATGGCTACACCTTC.

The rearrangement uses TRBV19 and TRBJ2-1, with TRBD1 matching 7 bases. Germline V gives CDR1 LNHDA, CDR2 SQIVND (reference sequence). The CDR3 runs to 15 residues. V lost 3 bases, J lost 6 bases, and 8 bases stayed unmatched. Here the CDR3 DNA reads TGTGCCAGTAGTATTGGAGACAGGGTCCCCAATGAGCAGTTCTTC. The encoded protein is CASSIGDRVPNEQFF.

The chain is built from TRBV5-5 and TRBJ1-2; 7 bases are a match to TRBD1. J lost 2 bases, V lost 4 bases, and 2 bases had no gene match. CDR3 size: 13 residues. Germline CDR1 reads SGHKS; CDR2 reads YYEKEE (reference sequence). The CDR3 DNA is TGTGCCAGCAGCCTGGGACAGAACTATGGCTACACCTTC. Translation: CASSLGQNYGYTF.

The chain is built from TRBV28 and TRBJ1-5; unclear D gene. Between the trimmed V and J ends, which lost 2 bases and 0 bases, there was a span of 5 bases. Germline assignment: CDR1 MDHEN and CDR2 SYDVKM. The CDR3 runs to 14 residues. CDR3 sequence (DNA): TGTGCCAGCAGTTTACCAGTTAGCAATCAGCCCCAGCATTTT. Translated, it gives CASSLPVSNQPQHF.

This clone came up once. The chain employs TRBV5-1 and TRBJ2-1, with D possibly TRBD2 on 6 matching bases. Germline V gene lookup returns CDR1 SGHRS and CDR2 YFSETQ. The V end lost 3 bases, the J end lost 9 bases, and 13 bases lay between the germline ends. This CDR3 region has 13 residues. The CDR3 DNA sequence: TGCGCCAGCAGCTCCCCCGGGAGCGGTGAGCAGTTCTTC. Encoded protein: CASSSPGSGEQFF.

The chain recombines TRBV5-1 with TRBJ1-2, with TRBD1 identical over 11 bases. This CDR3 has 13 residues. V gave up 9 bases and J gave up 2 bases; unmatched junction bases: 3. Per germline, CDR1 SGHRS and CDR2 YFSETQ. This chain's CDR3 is CATGTGGNYGYTF. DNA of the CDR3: TGCGCCACCGGGACAGGGGGGAACTATGGCTACACCTTC.

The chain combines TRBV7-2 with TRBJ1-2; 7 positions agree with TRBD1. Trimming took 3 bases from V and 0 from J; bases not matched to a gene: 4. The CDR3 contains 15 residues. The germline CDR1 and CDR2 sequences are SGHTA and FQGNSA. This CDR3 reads CASSFSTGPNYGYTF. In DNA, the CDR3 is TGTGCCAGCAGCTTCTCGACAGGGCCTAACTATGGCTACACCTTC.

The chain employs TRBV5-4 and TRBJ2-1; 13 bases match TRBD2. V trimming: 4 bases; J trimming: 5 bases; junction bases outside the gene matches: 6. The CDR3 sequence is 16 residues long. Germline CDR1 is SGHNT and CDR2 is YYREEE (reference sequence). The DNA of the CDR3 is TGTGCCAGCAGCGGTGCCGGGACTAGCGGGAACAATGAGCAGTTCTTC. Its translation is CASSGAGTSGNNEQFF.

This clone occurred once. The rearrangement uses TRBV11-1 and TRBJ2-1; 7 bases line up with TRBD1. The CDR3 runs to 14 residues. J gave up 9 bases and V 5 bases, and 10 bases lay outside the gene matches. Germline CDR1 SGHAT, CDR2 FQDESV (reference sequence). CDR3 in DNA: TGTGCCAGCAGCCCTTACGACAGGGACCCTGAGCAGTTCTTC. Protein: CASSPYDRDPEQFF.

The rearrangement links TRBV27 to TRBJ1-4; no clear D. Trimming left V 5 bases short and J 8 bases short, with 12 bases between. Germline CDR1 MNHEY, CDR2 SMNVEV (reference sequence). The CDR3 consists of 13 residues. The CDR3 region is CASSPRPGEKLFF. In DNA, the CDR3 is TGTGCCAGCAGTCCCCGACCCGGGGAAAAACTGTTTTTT.

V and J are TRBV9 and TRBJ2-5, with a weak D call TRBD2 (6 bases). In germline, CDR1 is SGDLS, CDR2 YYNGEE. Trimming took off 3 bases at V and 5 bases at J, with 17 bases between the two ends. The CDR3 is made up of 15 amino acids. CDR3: CASSEEGWGRETQYF. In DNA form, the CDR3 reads TGTGCCAGCAGCGAGGAGGGTTGGGGGAGGGAGACCCAGTACTTC.

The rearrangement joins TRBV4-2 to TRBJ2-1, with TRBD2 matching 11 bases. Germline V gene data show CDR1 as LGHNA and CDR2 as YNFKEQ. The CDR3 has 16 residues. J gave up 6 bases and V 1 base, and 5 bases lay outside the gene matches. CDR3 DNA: TGTGCCAGCAGCCAAGTCATGACTAGCGGGGTCAATGAGCAGTTCTTC. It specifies CASSQVMTSGVNEQFF.

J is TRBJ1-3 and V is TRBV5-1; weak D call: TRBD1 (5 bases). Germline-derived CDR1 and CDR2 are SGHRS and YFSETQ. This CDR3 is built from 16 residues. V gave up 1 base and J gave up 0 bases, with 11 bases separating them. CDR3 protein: CASSLWPGSSGNTIYF. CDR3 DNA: TGCGCCAGCAGCTTGTGGCCAGGGTCCTCTGGAAACACCATATATTTT.